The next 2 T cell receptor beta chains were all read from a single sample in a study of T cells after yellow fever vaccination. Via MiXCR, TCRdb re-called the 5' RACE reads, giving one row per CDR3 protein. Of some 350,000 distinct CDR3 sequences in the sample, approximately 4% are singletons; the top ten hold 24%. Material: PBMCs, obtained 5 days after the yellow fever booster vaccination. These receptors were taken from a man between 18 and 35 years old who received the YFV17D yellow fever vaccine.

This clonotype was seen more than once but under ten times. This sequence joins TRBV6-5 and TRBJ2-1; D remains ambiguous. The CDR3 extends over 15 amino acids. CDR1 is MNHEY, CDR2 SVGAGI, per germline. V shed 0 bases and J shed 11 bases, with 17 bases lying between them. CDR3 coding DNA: TGTGCCAGCAGTTACTCAATCTCAGGTACAATGAAGCAGTTCTTC. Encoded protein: CASSYSISGTMKQFF.

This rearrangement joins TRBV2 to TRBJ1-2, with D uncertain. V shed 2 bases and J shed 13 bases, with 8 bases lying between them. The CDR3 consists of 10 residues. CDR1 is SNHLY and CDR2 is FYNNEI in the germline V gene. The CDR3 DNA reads TGTGCCAGCAGTGAACGGCGGTCCACCTTC. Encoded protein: CASSERRSTF. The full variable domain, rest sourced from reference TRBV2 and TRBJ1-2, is EPEVTQTPSHQVTQMGQEVILRCVPISNHLYFYWYRQILGQKVEFLVSFYNNEISEKSEIFDDQFSVERPDGSNFTLKIRSTKLEDSAMYFCASSERRSTFGSGTRLTVV.